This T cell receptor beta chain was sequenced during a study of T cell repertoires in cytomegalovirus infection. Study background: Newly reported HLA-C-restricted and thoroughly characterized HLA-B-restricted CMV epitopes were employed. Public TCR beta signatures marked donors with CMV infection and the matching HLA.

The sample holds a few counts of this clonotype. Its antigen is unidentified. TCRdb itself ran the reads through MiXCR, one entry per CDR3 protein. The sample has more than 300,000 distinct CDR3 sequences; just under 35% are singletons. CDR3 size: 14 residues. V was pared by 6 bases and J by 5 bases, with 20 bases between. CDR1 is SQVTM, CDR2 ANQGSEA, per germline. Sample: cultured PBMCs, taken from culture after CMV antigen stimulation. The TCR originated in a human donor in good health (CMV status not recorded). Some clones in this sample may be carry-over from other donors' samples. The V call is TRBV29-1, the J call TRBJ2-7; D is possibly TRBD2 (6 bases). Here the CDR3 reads CSVRGRYYSHEQYF. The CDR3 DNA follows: TGCAGCGTGCGGGGACGCTACTATTCCCACGAGCAGTACTTC.